These 17 T cell receptor beta chains originate from one sample sequenced in a study of naive and memory T cell subsets. The library had UMIs added by 3' ligation of an oligonucleotide to TCR cDNA. The SP2 primer and nested alpha and beta constant region primers amplified ligated cDNA in four rounds. Using its own MiXCR run on the 5' RACE reads, TCRdb lists one record per CDR3 protein. Among approximately 52,000 distinct CDR3 sequences listed, over 3.5% were seen once. All receptors derive from a female donor in good health.

As concerns this clonotype: This clone may be a read error of a much larger clone one base away. The rearrangement joins TRBV3-1 to TRBJ2-1; D is possibly TRBD1 (6 bases). Per germline, CDR1 LGHDT and CDR2 YNNKEL (reference sequence). There are 15 residues in the CDR3. The CDR3 reads CASSQEGTPYNEKFF. The CDR3 DNA reads as TGTGCCAGCAGCCAAGAGGGGACACCCTACAATGAGAAGTTCTTC.

This clonotype was detected ten times or more. The genes are TRBV20-1 and TRBJ2-3; 10 positions match TRBD2. The CDR3 spans 18 residues. Losses at the gene ends were 3 bases for V and 5 bases for J; bases not matched to a gene: 17. Germline CDR1 reads DFQATT; CDR2 reads SNEGSKA (reference sequence). The chain's CDR3 is CSASVQGRLAGVQDTQYF. The CDR3, as DNA: TGCAGTGCTAGTGTTCAGGGTCGGCTAGCGGGAGTGCAAGATACGCAGTATTTT.

This clonotype came up many times. As DNA, the CDR3 is TGTGCCAGCAGTTTTCGGCTAGTGACCCAAGAGACCCAGTACTTC. Translation: CASSFRLVTQETQYF. The rearrangement links TRBV28 to TRBJ2-5, with D hard to call. Trimming shortened V by 3 bases and J by 1 base, and 12 bases separated the two germline ends. Germline V gene sequence: CDR1 MDHEN, CDR2 SYDVKM. The CDR3 has 15 amino acids.

This clonotype was recorded many times. The genes are TRBV18 and TRBJ2-1; the D gene could be TRBD1 or TRBD2 (5 bases each). V dropped 6 bases and J dropped 11 bases, with 17 bases sitting between them. Germline V lookup: CDR1 KGHSH, CDR2 LQKENI. CDR3 size: 13 residues. DNA of the CDR3: TGTGCCAGCTCCCATAATAGGGACGGCCAGCAGTTCTTC. It translates to CASSHNRDGQQFF.

This clonotype was observed many times. The chain combines TRBV5-1 with TRBJ2-5; a possible D gene is TRBD1 (5 bases). Germline CDR1 and CDR2: SGHRS and YFSETQ. The CDR3 loop spans 14 amino acids. Trimming left V 4 bases short and J 5 bases short, with 15 bases between. The CDR3 loop is CASSPPGQGETQYF. In DNA, the CDR3 is TGCGCCAGCAGCCCTCCCGGGCAGGGCGAGACCCAGTACTTC.

This clonotype was detected ten times or more. The chain recombines TRBV13 with TRBJ1-3, with no clear D. CDR1 is PRHDT, CDR2 FYEKMQ, per germline (reference sequence). The CDR3 has 14 amino acids. DNA of the CDR3: TGTGCAAGCGGCCGCCGTGACTCTGGAAACACCATATATTTT. Protein sequence: CASGRRDSGNTIYF.

This clonotype was counted ten times or more. This chain links TRBV3-1 with TRBJ1-1; D not resolved. Germline V gives CDR1 LGHDT, CDR2 YNNKEL (reference sequence). The CDR3 has 13 residues. The ends were cut back, 1 base at V and 7 bases at J, with 10 bases in the middle. The CDR3 region has the DNA TGTGCCAGCAGCCAAGCCCTGACGGGTGAAGCTTTCTTT. It codes for CASSQALTGEAFF.

This clonotype was recorded at least ten times. The junction and the germline gene differ at one end; a read error may be behind it. V usage is TRBV12-3 or TRBV12-4 and J usage is TRBJ1-2, with D unclear. The CDR3 length is 15 residues. CDR3 nucleotides: TGCGCCAGCAGTTTAAAGGAAGGCTCTAACTATGGCTACACCTTC. Translated, it gives CASSLKEGSNYGYTF.

This clonotype appeared a few times. This sequence joins TRBV5-5 and TRBJ2-7; TRBD1 matches 8 bases. CDR3 size: 15 residues. The germline CDR1 and CDR2 sequences are SGHKS and YYEKEE (reference sequence). V was clipped by 3 bases and J by 0 bases; unmatched bases: 5. The CDR3 coding sequence is TGTGCCAGCAGCTCCACCGGGACAGGCTCCTACGAGCAGTACTTC. Translating gives CASSSTGTGSYEQYF.

This clonotype was recorded many times. The chain carries TRBV28 and TRBJ1-5; D is unclear. V lost 2 bases and J 2 bases, leaving 13 bases between the germline ends. The CDR3 runs to 16 residues. In germline, CDR1 is MDHEN, CDR2 SYDVKM. In DNA, the CDR3 is TGTGCCAGCAGTTTAATAGAGGGTTTGGGCAATCAGCCCCAGCATTTT. Its translation is CASSLIEGLGNQPQHF.

This clonotype was recorded many times. This chain joins TRBV19 and TRBJ2-7, with no clear D. Deletions cut 7 bases from V and 7 bases from J, with 14 bases between. CDR3 length: 12 amino acids. Germline lookup yields CDR1 LNHDA and CDR2 SQIVND (reference sequence). CDR3 coding DNA: TGTGCCAGTACCAACCCCTCTTTGGAGCAGTACTTC. Translating gives CASTNPSLEQYF.

This clonotype occurred many times. V is TRBV4-3 and J is TRBJ2-3; TRBD1 might be the D (6 bases). Trimming pared 3 bases from V and 3 bases from J, leaving 13 bases between. The CDR3 has 15 residues. The germline gives CDR1 LGHNA, CDR2 YSLEER. CDR3: CASSQGATNTDTQYF. DNA of the CDR3: TGCGCCAGCAGCCAGGGGGCTACTAATACAGATACGCAGTATTTT.

This clonotype was observed at least ten times. The genes are TRBV6-6 and TRBJ1-3; the D gene is possibly TRBD1 (6 bases). CDR1 is MNHNY and CDR2 is SVGAGI in the germline V gene (reference sequence). The germline V and J ends were trimmed by 4 bases and 0 bases, with 13 bases remaining between them. The CDR3 contains 16 residues. The CDR3 loop is CASSLSDSRSGNTIYF. Written as DNA, the CDR3 is TGTGCCAGCAGTTTATCGGACAGCCGCTCTGGAAACACCATATATTTT.

This clonotype was seen ten or more times. The CDR3 bases are TGCAGCGTTGTACAGCTCTCTGGGGCCAACGTCCTGACTTTC. It translates to CSVVQLSGANVLTF. The chain is built from TRBV29-1 and TRBJ2-6; D ambiguous. V was cut by 4 bases and J by 0 bases, with 7 bases left in between. The germline V gene has CDR1 SQVTM and CDR2 ANQGSEA. The CDR3 consists of 14 residues. The full variable domain, its missing parts supplied by reference TRBV29-1 and TRBJ2-6, is SAVISQKPSRDICQRGTSLTIQCQVDSQVTMMFWYRQQPGQSLTLIATANQGSEATYESGFVIDKFPISRPNLTFSTLTVSNMSPEDSSIYLCSVVQLSGANVLTFGAGSRLTVL.

The chain is built from TRBV30 and TRBJ1-1, with D perhaps TRBD1 (6 bases). The CDR3 extends over 14 amino acids. V was pared by 1 base and J by 5 bases, with 14 bases between. CDR1 GTSNPN and CDR2 SVGIG come from the germline V gene (reference sequence). The CDR3 loop reads CAWSATGLGTEAFF. The CDR3, as DNA: TGTGCCTGGAGTGCAACAGGGTTGGGGACTGAAGCTTTCTTT.

This clonotype appeared many times. The chain combines TRBV3-1 with TRBJ2-5; 8 nucleotides agree with TRBD2. The junction had 11 bases not matched to a gene; V was cut back by 1 base and J by 4 bases. This CDR3 contains 17 residues. The V gene's germline CDR1 is LGHDT and CDR2 YNNKEL (reference sequence). The CDR3 DNA follows: TGTGCCAGCAGCCAAGCCGTCGGGACTAGGGGTGGAGAGACCCAGTACTTC. Protein: CASSQAVGTRGGETQYF.

This clonotype was detected many times. The CDR3 end shows no conserved phenylalanine or tryptophan, and so a read error is likely. The DNA is omitted, as the CDR3 cannot be located on it reliably, and the CDR3 follows TCRdb's listing. This sequence joins TRBV7-9 and TRBJ2-7. The CDR3 has 8 amino acids, counting both end residues. Germline V lookup: CDR1 SEHNR, CDR2 FQNEAQ (reference sequence). The CDR3 sequence: CASSVEDL.